The source of this TCR beta chain is a study of T-cell reconstitution after alpha-beta-depleted transplantation in children (dated by TCRdb to 2016 to 2018). Regarding the research as a whole: The study quantitatively tracked T-cell immune reconstitution after TCRalphabeta/CD19-depleted allogeneic hematopoietic cell transplantation in children using TCR repertoire profiling.

This clonotype was picked up a small number of times. The clone's antigen remains unknown. The input lacks base qualities; no much larger clone sits a single base away. Preparation of the library involved PCR. For sequencing, an Illumina HiSeq 2500 was employed. Molecular barcoding was employed in the preparation of TCR libraries, with unique molecular identifiers being used to normalize TCRbeta repertoire quantification. TCRdb redid the processing of the public reads, applying fastp at Q25 and MiXCR, and retained in-frame beta chains. Rows with one shared CDR3 protein collapse into an entry with the most common genes and DNA. The sample includes around 480,000 distinct CDR3 sequences, with about 33% observed a single time. 2% to 2.5% of the sample rests with the top ten. Compared with germline, V lacks 3 bases and J lacks 1 base; bases without a gene match: 9. The germline V gene encodes CDR1 ENHRY and CDR2 SYGVKD. The CDR3, cysteine through phenylalanine, is 18 amino acids long. The entry retains the CDR3 DNA only, 54 bases that are in frame from base 1.

This TCR was recovered from a human donor who donated a stem cell graft to a child with aplastic anemia. The sequence joins TRBV10-3 to TRBJ1-5, with 10 bases matching TRBD1. The sequencing used PBMCs from the stem cell graft donor, collected from the stem cell graft. The nucleotide sequence reads as follows: TGTGCCATCAGTGACCTAAAGGGACAGGGGAGGAGCAATCAGCCCCAGCATTTT. This translates into CAISDLKGQGRSNQPQHF.